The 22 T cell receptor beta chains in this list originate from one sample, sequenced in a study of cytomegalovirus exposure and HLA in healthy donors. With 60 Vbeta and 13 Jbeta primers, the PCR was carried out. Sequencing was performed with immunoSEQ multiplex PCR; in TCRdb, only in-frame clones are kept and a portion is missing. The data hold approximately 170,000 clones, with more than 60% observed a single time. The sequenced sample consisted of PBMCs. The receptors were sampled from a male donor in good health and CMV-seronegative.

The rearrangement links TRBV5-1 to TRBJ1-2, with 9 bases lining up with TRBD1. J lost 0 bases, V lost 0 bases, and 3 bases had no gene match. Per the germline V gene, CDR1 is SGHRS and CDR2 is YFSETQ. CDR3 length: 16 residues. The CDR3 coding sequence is TGCGCCAGCAGCTTGGACAGGGGGCGAGCTAACTATGGCTACACCTTC. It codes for CASSLDRGRANYGYTF.

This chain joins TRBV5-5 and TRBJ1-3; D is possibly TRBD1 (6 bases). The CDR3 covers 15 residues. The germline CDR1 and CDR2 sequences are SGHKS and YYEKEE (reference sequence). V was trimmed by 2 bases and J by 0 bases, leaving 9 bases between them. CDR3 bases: TGTGCCAGCAGCTTAGGACAGCACTCTGGAAACACCATATATTTT. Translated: CASSLGQHSGNTIYF.

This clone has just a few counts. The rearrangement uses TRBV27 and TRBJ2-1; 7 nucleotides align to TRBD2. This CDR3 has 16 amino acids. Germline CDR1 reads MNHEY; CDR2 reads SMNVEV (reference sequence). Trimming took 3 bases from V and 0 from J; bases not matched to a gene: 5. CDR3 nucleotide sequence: TGTGCCAGCAGTTTCATTCCTAGCGGCTCCTACAATGAGCAGTTCTTC. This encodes CASSFIPSGSYNEQFF.

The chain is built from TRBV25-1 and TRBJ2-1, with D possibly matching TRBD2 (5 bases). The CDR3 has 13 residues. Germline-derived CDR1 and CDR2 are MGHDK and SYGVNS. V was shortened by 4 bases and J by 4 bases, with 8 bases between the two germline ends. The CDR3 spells CASSVSEYNEQFF. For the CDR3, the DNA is TGTGCCAGCAGTGTTAGCGAGTACAATGAGCAGTTCTTC.

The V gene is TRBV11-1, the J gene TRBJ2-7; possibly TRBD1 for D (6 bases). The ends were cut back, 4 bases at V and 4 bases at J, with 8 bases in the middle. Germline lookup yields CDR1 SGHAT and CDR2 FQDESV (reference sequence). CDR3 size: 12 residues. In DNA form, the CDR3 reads TGTGCCAGCAGCTACAGGGTTTACGAGCAGTACTTC. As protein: CASSYRVYEQYF.

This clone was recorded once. The CDR3 spells CASSQVGAGGELFF. The CDR3, as DNA: TGTGCCAGCAGCCAAGTGGGAGCGGGCGGGGAGCTGTTTTTT. V and J are TRBV4-2 and TRBJ2-2; maybe TRBD2 (6 bases). CDR1 and CDR2 from the germline V gene are LGHNA and YNFKEQ. V was pared by 1 base and J by 7 bases, with 10 bases between. The CDR3 sequence is 14 residues long.

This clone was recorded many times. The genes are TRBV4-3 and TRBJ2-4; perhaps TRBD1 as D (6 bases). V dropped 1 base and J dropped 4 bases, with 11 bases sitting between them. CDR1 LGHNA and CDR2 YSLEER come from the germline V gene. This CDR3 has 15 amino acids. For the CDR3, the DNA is TGCGCCAGCAGCCAAGCCGGGACACCGAAAAACATTCAGTACTTC. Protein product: CASSQAGTPKNIQYF.

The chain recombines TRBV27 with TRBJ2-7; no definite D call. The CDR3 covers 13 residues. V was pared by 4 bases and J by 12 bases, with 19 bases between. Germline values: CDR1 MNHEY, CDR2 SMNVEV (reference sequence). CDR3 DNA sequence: TGTGCCAGCAGTTCAGATGTGGCCGCAAGAGGGTACTTC. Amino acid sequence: CASSSDVAARGYF.

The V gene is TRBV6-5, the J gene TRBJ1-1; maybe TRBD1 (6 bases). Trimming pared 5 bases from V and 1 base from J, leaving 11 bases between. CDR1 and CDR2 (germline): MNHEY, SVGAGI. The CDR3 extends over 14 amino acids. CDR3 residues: CASSSDRRNTEAFF. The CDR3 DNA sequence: TGTGCCAGCAGTAGTGACAGGAGGAACACTGAAGCTTTCTTT.

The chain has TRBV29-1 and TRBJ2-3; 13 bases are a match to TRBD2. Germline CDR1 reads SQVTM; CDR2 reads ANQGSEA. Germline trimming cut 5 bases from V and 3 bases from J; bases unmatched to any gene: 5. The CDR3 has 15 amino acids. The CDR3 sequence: CSVTTSGGRTDTQYF. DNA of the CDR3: TGCAGCGTTACGACTAGCGGGGGGCGGACAGATACGCAGTATTTT.

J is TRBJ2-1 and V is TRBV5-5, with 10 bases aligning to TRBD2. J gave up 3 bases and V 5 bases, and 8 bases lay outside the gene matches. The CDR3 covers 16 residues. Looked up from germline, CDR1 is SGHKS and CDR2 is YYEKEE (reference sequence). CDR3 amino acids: CASRPLAGARYNEQFF. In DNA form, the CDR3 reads TGTGCCAGCAGACCGCTAGCGGGGGCCCGCTACAATGAGCAGTTCTTC.

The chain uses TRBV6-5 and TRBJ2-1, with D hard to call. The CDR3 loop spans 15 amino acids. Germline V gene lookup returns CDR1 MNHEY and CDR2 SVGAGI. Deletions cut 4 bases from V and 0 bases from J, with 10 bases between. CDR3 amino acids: CASSLEHSSYNEQFF. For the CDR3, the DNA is TGTGCCAGCAGTTTGGAGCATTCCTCCTACAATGAGCAGTTCTTC.

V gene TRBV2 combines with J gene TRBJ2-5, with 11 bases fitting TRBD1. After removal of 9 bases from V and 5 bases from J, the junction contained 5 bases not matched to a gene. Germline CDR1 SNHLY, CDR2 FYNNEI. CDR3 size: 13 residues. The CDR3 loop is CAREGQGEETQYF. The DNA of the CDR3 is TGTGCCAGAGAGGGACAGGGGGAGGAGACCCAGTACTTC.

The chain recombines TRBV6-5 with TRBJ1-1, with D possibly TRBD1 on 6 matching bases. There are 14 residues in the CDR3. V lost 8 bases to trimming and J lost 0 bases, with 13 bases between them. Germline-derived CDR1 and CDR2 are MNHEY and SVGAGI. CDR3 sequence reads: CASGAGEMNTEAFF. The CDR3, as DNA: TGTGCCAGCGGGGCAGGGGAGATGAACACTGAAGCTTTCTTT.

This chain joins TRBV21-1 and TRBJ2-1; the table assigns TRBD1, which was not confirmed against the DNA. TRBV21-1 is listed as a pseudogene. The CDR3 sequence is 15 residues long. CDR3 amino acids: CASSKANRGSNEQFF. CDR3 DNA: TGTGCCAGCAGCAAAGCAAACAGGGGGTCCAATGAGCAGTTCTTC.

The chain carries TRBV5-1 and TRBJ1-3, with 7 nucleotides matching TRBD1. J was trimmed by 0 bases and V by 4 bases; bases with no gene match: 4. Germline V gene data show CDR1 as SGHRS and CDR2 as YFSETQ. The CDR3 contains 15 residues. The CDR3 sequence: CASSQGQSSGNTIYF. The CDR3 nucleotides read TGCGCCAGCAGCCAGGGACAGAGCTCTGGAAACACCATATATTTT.

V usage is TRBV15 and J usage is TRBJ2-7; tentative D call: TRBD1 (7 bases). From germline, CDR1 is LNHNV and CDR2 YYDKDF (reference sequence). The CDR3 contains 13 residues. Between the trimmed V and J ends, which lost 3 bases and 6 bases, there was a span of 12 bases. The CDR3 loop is CATSSGQGGEQYF. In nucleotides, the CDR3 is TGTGCCACCAGCAGTGGGCAGGGGGGCGAGCAGTACTTC.

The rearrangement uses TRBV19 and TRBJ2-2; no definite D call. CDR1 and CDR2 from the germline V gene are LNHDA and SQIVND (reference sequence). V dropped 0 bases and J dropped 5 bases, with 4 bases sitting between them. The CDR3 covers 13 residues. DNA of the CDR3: TGTGCCAGTAGTATAGATCAGACCGGGGAGCTGTTTTTT. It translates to CASSIDQTGELFF. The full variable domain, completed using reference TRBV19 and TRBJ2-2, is DGGITQSPKYLFRKEGQNVTLSCEQNLNHDAMYWYRQDPGQGLRLIYYSQIVNDFQKGDIAEGYSVSREKKESFPLTVTSAQKNPTAFYLCASSIDQTGELFFGEGSRLTVL.

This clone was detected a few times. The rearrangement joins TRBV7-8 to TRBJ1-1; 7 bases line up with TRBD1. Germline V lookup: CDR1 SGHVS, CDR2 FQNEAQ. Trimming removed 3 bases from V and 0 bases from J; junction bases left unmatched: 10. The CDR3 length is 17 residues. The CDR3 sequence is CASSFDLPGQLNTEAFF. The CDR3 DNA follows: TGTGCCAGCAGCTTCGACCTCCCGGGACAGCTGAACACTGAAGCTTTCTTT.

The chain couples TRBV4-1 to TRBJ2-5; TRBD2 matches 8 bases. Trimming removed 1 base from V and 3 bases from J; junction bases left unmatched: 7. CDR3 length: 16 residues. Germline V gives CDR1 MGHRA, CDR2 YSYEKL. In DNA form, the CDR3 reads TGCGCCAGCAGCCAAGCCCAGAACGGGGGGGAAGAGACCCAGTACTTC. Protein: CASSQAQNGGEETQYF.

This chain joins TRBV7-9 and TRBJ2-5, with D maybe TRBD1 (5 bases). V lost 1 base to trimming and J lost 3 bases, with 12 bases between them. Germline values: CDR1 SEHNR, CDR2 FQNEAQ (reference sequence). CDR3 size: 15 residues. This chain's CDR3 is CASSLVGLGEETQYF. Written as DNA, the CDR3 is TGTGCCAGCAGCTTAGTGGGGCTTGGAGAAGAGACCCAGTACTTC.

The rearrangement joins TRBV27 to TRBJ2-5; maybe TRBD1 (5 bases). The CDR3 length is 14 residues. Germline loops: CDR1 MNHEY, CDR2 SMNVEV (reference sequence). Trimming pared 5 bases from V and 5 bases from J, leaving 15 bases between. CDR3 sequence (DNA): TGTGCCAGCAGTCCTCAGGGTTTAGATGAGACCCAGTACTTC. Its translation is CASSPQGLDETQYF.